The clone carrying this TCR beta chain was found a few times. Its antigen remains unidentified. Each diagnosis drew on symptoms, thyroxine, TRAb, thyroid ultrasound and orbital computed tomography findings. The source of the PBMCs was about 10 ml of fresh peripheral blood. Researchers took RNA transcripts and amplified the TCR beta CDR3 regions from them. TCR CDR3 regions were first amplified by RT-PCR with HTBI primers. Each CDR3 protein is one row after TCRdb ran MiXCR on the multiplex PCR reads. The sample lists over 400,000 distinct CDR3 sequences; about 15% were seen once. Germline V lookup: CDR1 SGHRS, CDR2 YFSETQ. V dropped 4 bases and J dropped 4 bases, with 11 bases sitting between them. This CDR3 region has 13 residues. This sample is part of a study of T cells in Graves' hyperthyroidism and ophthalmopathy. The overall study: The authors collected peripheral blood at initial diagnosis, before any treatment. Findings of the study overall: The model foresaw ophthalmopathy a median roughly 6.3 months prior to onset.

The sequence was obtained from a man between 18 and 35 years old with Graves' ophthalmopathy. Sequencing was carried out using blood. The chain links TRBV5-1 to TRBJ1-1, with no clear D. The CDR3 DNA sequence: TGCGCCAGCAGCGCGATAGGGAGCACTGAAGCTTTCTTT. As protein: CASSAIGSTEAFF.